The 26 T cell receptor beta chains given below trace back to one sample, sequenced in a study of blood T cell repertoires in COVID-19. Data came from immunoSEQ multiplex PCR; TCRdb stores just in-frame clones and leaves some out. The table includes approximately 200,000 clones, about 85% detected once. Sequencing input: peripheral blood. The source of these receptors is a man aged 50 to 60 who had recovered from COVID-19.

The rearrangement joins TRBV4-1 to TRBJ2-7, with 8 nucleotides matching TRBD2. Germline CDR1 reads MGHRA; CDR2 reads YSYEKL. The CDR3 has 13 residues. V shed 4 bases, J shed 6 bases, and the junction held 5 bases outside the gene matches. CDR3 bases: TGCGCCAGCAGCCCGCTGACTAGCGTCGAGCAGTACTTC. It is translated as CASSPLTSVEQYF.

This clone occurred a few times. The CDR3 DNA is TGCAGCGCCCGAGGACAGGGGATGAGAGAGCAGTACTTC. It codes for CSARGQGMREQYF. The chain couples TRBV29-1 to TRBJ2-7, with 9 nucleotides matching TRBD1. Looked up from germline, CDR1 is SQVTM and CDR2 is ANQGSEA. The V segment lost 7 bases and the J segment 7 bases; nucleotides outside the gene matches: 11. The CDR3 spans 13 residues.

J is TRBJ2-5 and V is TRBV5-4; D is ambiguous. The V end lost 1 base, the J end lost 1 base, and 5 bases lay between the germline ends. There are 13 residues in the CDR3. Germline lookup yields CDR1 SGHNT and CDR2 YYREEE (reference sequence). The CDR3 loop reads CASSLMAQETQYF. The CDR3 DNA reads TGTGCCAGCAGCTTGATGGCCCAAGAGACCCAGTACTTC.

J is TRBJ2-2 and V is TRBV6-1; a possible D gene is TRBD2 (5 bases). Per germline, CDR1 MNHNS and CDR2 SASEGT. The CDR3 is 14 amino acids. V was clipped by 2 bases and J by 5 bases, with 9 bases between them. The CDR3 region has the DNA TGTGCCAGCAGTGAACTTCGAGGGACCGGGGAGCTGTTTTTT. Translating it yields CASSELRGTGELFF.

On this clone itself: This sample includes further DNA sequences coding for the same CDR3. The chain employs TRBV11-3 and TRBJ2-7; 8 bases map to TRBD1. Losses at the gene ends were 3 bases for V and 3 bases for J; bases not matched to a gene: 1. This CDR3 spans 13 amino acids. CDR1 SGHNT and CDR2 YENEEA come from the germline V gene. CDR3 in DNA: TGTGCCAGCAGCTTCGGGACAGGCTACGAGCAGTACTTC. It specifies CASSFGTGYEQYF.

This clone was seen only once. CDR3 DNA sequence: TGTGCCAGCAGCTTAGTCCAGGGACAGCCCCAGCATTTT. Protein product: CASSLVQGQPQHF. This chain connects TRBV11-2 to TRBJ1-5, with D possibly TRBD1 on 5 matching bases. V dropped 1 base and J dropped 7 bases, with 8 bases sitting between them. CDR3 size: 13 residues. CDR1 is SGHAT and CDR2 is FQNNGV in the germline V gene.

The chain combines TRBV5-4 with TRBJ2-7; TRBD1 matches 10 bases. The CDR3 length is 14 residues. The V gene's germline CDR1 is SGHNT and CDR2 YYREEE (reference sequence). V was pared by 4 bases and J by 5 bases, with 6 bases of the junction left unmatched. CDR3 DNA sequence: TGTGCCAGCAGCAACCGGGACAGGGGCCACGAGCAGTACTTC. Translation: CASSNRDRGHEQYF.

On this clone: This same CDR3 is encoded by further DNA sequences in the sample. The J gene is TRBJ1-1, the V gene TRBV30; 7 bases agree with TRBD1. Per the germline V gene, CDR1 is GTSNPN and CDR2 is SVGIG (reference sequence). V lost 1 base to trimming and J lost 3 bases; unmatched junction nucleotides: 2. The CDR3 contains 13 residues. CDR3 in DNA: TGTGCCTGGAGTGGACAGGGAGACACTGAAGCTTTCTTT. Amino acids: CAWSGQGDTEAFF.

The sample holds one count of this clone. This chain links TRBV5-1 with TRBJ2-6; 9 bases are a match to TRBD2. Germline V gene data show CDR1 as SGHRS and CDR2 as YFSETQ. Trimming removed 0 bases from V and 2 bases from J; junction bases left unmatched: 6. The CDR3 length is 18 residues. For the CDR3, the DNA is TGCGCCAGCAGCTTGGCCCTTAGCGGGAGTCCTGGGGCCAACGTCCTGACTTTC. Amino acid sequence: CASSLALSGSPGANVLTF.

This chain connects TRBV3-1 (or the pseudogene TRBV3-2) to TRBJ1-1; unclear D gene. The CDR3 runs to 13 residues. Trimming pared 4 bases from V and 4 bases from J, leaving 10 bases between. From germline, CDR1 is LGHDT and CDR2 YNNKEL (reference sequence). DNA of the CDR3: TGTGCCAGCAGCCTCGGAGGGTCCACTGAAGCTTTCTTT. Its translation: CASSLGGSTEAFF.

The chain carries TRBV6-5 and TRBJ2-7, with a tentative D call TRBD2 (6 bases). Germline CDR1 and CDR2: MNHEY and SVGAGI. This CDR3 region has 14 residues. V was trimmed by 10 bases and J by 0 bases, leaving 16 bases between them. The CDR3 coding sequence is TGTGCCACCTGGGACGGGAGTGCCTCCTACGAGCAGTACTTC. This codes for CATWDGSASYEQYF.

The chain is built from TRBV5-5 and TRBJ1-6; D remains unclear. This CDR3 comprises 10 residues. Germline-derived CDR1 and CDR2 are SGHKS and YYEKEE (reference sequence). V was cut by 7 bases and J by 14 bases, with 10 bases left in between. CDR3 sequence: CASGSPSLHF. CDR3 bases: TGTGCCAGCGGGAGCCCCTCCCTCCACTTT.

The chain recombines TRBV30 with TRBJ1-6; TRBD1 matches 8 bases. V trimming: 5 bases; J trimming: 8 bases; junction bases outside the gene matches: 8. The CDR3 covers 14 residues. Germline assignment: CDR1 GTSNPN and CDR2 SVGIG (reference sequence). CDR3 DNA: TGTGCCTGGGCAAGGGACAGGTTTTATTCACCCCTCCACTTT. Translation gives CAWARDRFYSPLHF.

The chain employs TRBV6-5 and TRBJ2-5, with 8 positions matching TRBD1. V was pared by 0 bases and J by 4 bases, with 1 base of the junction left unmatched. The length of the CDR3 is 14 residues. CDR1 MNHEY and CDR2 SVGAGI come from the germline V gene. As DNA, the CDR3 is TGTGCCAGCAGTTACTCCGACAGGGGAGAGACCCAGTACTTC. Translating gives CASSYSDRGETQYF.

This clone was detected only once. The rearrangement uses TRBV30 and TRBJ1-5; possible D gene TRBD1, 5 bases. V lost 0 bases and J lost 1, with 7 bases in between. Germline lookup yields CDR1 GTSNPN and CDR2 SVGIG (reference sequence). CDR3 length: 14 residues. For the CDR3, the DNA is TGTGCCTGGAGTGTACCAGGGAGCAATCAGCCCCAGCATTTT. This encodes CAWSVPGSNQPQHF.

V usage is TRBV28 and J usage is TRBJ2-3; possible D gene TRBD1, 5 bases. CDR1 MDHEN and CDR2 SYDVKM come from the germline V gene. This CDR3 is 17 amino acids long. V dropped 6 bases and J dropped 4 bases, with 23 bases sitting between them. The CDR3 loop is CASSARGGGQPADTQYF. Here the CDR3 DNA reads TGTGCCAGCAGCGCCCGAGGTGGCGGACAACCAGCAGATACGCAGTATTTT. Full variable domain (remainder filled in from reference TRBV28 and TRBJ2-3): DVKVTQSSRYLVKRTGEKVFLECVQDMDHENMFWYRQDPGLGLRLIYFSYDVKMKEKGDIPEGYSVSREKKERFSLILESASTNQTSMYLCASSARGGGQPADTQYFGPGTRLTVL.

This chain joins TRBV9 and TRBJ2-3; TRBD2 might be the D (5 bases). CDR3 length: 14 amino acids. The V end lost 4 bases, the J end lost 0 bases, and 9 bases lay between the germline ends. Germline CDR1 and CDR2: SGDLS and YYNGEE. CDR3 region: CASSRLSSTDTQYF. In nucleotides, the CDR3 is TGTGCCAGCAGCAGACTATCTAGCACAGATACGCAGTATTTT.

CDR3 region: CASSPHRDRGHGYTF. CDR3 DNA sequence: TGTGCCAGTAGTCCGCACCGGGACAGGGGGCATGGCTACACCTTC. The chain links TRBV19 to TRBJ1-2; 12 bases line up with TRBD1. Trimming cost V 5 bases and J 6 bases; bases outside gene matches: 7. This CDR3 contains 15 residues. Germline CDR1 LNHDA, CDR2 SQIVND (reference sequence).

The gene calls are TRBV28 and TRBJ1-5; 8 bases are shared with TRBD1. V was pared by 2 bases and J by 6 bases, with 9 bases of the junction left unmatched. Germline V gene sequence: CDR1 MDHEN, CDR2 SYDVKM. The CDR3 contains 16 residues. The CDR3 DNA sequence: TGTGCCAGCAGTTTAAGCGCCAGGGGGCGAAGTCAGCCCCAGCATTTT. Encoded protein: CASSLSARGRSQPQHF. The complete variable domain, with remaining parts taken from reference TRBV28 and TRBJ1-5, reads DVKVTQSSRYLVKRTGEKVFLECVQDMDHENMFWYRQDPGLGLRLIYFSYDVKMKEKGDIPEGYSVSREKKERFSLILESASTNQTSMYLCASSLSARGRSQPQHFGDGTRLSIL.

This chain links TRBV7-2 with TRBJ2-7; 10 bases are shared with TRBD2. The CDR3 runs 16 residues. Germline trimming cut 1 base from V and 0 bases from J; bases unmatched to any gene: 3. Germline V gene sequence: CDR1 SGHTA, CDR2 FQGNSA. The CDR3 spells CASSLVSSGSSYEQYF. CDR3 sequence (DNA): TGTGCCAGCAGCTTAGTGTCTAGCGGGAGCTCCTACGAGCAGTACTTC.

The V call is TRBV29-1, the J call TRBJ2-1; no clear D gene. V gave up 6 bases and J gave up 9 bases, with 24 bases separating them. Germline loops: CDR1 SQVTM, CDR2 ANQGSEA. This CDR3 is built from 15 residues. The CDR3 here is CSVTPMRGVMGEQFF. The CDR3 region has the DNA TGCAGCGTGACCCCAATGAGAGGTGTCATGGGTGAGCAGTTCTTC.

Only a few counts were recorded for this clone. This chain joins TRBV5-4 and TRBJ2-1; 8 bases agree with TRBD2. The CDR3 contains 17 residues. Unmatched junction bases numbered 11, after V lost 4 bases and J lost 2 bases. Germline V lookup: CDR1 SGHNT, CDR2 YYREEE (reference sequence). The CDR3 sequence: CASSQTSGSLPYNEQFF. CDR3 bases: TGTGCCAGCAGCCAGACCAGCGGGAGCCTCCCCTACAATGAGCAGTTCTTC.

The J gene is TRBJ1-1, the V gene TRBV5-1, with a tentative D call TRBD1 (6 bases). CDR1 and CDR2 (germline): SGHRS, YFSETQ. The CDR3 spans 14 residues. Trimming removed 5 bases at V and 1 base at J, with 12 bases between. The CDR3 region is CASRLPGQNTEAFF. The CDR3 nucleotides are TGCGCCAGCAGGCTGCCGGGACAGAACACTGAAGCTTTCTTT.

This clone came up a few times. This CDR3 is CASSLRAGGTGELFF. The DNA of the CDR3 is TGTGCCAGCAGCTTAAGGGCAGGGGGCACCGGGGAGCTGTTTTTT. The chain recombines TRBV11-2 with TRBJ2-2, with TRBD1 identical over 7 bases. The CDR3 loop spans 15 amino acids. V lost 2 bases and J lost 4; bases outside the gene matches: 4. Germline CDR1 and CDR2: SGHAT and FQNNGV.

The V gene is TRBV11-2, the J gene TRBJ2-7; 10 positions agree with TRBD2. CDR3 length: 14 residues. J was trimmed by 8 bases and V by 1 base; bases with no gene match: 5. Germline V lookup: CDR1 SGHAT, CDR2 FQNNGV. CDR3 loop: CASSLVPSGSKQYF. The CDR3 DNA is TGTGCCAGCAGCTTAGTCCCTAGCGGGAGTAAGCAGTACTTC.

This clone has more than one count but fewer than ten. V and J are TRBV27 and TRBJ2-1; D remains ambiguous. V was pared by 6 bases and J by 4 bases, with 13 bases between. This CDR3 is 14 amino acids long. The germline V gene has CDR1 MNHEY and CDR2 SMNVEV (reference sequence). CDR3 sequence: CASSPAVRYNEQFF. CDR3 DNA: TGTGCCAGCAGCCCAGCCGTGAGGTACAATGAGCAGTTCTTC.